This entry describes one TCR beta chain. Its matching antigen is unknown. This specimen belongs to a study of T cell repertoires in cytomegalovirus infection. About the study: Indications came from public TCR beta signatures; they pointed to CMV infection and to a matching HLA type.

MiXCR, applied by TCRdb to the reads, yields one record per CDR3 protein. Among about 310,000 distinct CDR3 sequences listed, 20% to 25% were seen once. Study-wide findings and caveats: People with CMV and the relevant HLA were identified by cumulative public TCR beta family frequency. HLA-C-restricted, CMV-specific TCR beta clonotypes were dominant ex vivo.

The CDR3 spans 15 residues. V was clipped by 5 bases and J by 1 base, with 12 bases between them. CDR1 and CDR2 from the germline V gene are MNHEY and SMNVEV (reference sequence). V and J are TRBV27 and TRBJ1-5; D gene uncertain. The sequences come from cultured PBMCs, collected from culture after CMV antigen stimulation. The source is a human donor in good health (CMV status not recorded). Some clones in this sample may be carry-over from other donors' samples. This CDR3 reads CASSPGPGSNQPQHF. Written as DNA, the CDR3 is TGTGCCAGCAGTCCGGGTCCTGGAAGCAATCAGCCCCAGCATTTT.